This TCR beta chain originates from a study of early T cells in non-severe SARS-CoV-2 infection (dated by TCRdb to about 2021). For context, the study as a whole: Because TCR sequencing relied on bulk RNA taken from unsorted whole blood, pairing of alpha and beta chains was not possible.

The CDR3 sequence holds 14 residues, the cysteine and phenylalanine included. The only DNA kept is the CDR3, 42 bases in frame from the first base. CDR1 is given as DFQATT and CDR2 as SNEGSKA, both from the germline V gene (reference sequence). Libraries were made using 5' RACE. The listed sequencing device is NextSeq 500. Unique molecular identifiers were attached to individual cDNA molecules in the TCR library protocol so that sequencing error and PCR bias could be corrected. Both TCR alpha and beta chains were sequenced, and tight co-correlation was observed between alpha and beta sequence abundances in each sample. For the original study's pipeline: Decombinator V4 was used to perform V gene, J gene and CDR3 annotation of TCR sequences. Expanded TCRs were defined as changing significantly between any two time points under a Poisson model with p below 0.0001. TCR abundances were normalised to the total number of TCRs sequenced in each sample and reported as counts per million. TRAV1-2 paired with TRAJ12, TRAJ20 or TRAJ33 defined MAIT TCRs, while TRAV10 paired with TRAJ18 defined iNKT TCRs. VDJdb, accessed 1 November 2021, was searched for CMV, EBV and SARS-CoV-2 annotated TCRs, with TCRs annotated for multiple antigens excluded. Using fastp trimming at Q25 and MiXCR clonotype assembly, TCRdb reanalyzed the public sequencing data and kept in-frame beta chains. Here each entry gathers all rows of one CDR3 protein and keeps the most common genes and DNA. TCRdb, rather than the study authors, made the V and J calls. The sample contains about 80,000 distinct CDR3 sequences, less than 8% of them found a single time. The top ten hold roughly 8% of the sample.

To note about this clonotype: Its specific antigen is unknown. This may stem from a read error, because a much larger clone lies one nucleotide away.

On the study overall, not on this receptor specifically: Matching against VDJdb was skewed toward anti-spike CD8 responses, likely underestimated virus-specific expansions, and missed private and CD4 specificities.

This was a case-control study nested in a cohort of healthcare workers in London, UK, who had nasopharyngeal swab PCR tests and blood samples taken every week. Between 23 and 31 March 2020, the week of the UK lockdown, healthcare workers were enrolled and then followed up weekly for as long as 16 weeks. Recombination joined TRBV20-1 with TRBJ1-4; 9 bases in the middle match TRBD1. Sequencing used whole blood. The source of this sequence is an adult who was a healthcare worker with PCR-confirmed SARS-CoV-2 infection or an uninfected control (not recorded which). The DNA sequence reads TGCAGTGCTAACCTACAGGGGGCGGGTGAAAGACTGTTTTTT. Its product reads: CSANLQGAGERLFF.